One sample yielded the 22 T cell receptor beta chains listed below, sequenced in a study of blood T cell repertoires in COVID-19. Only in-frame clones appear in the TCRdb table, and some are missing; sequencing was by immunoSEQ multiplex PCR. The sample lists about 61,000 clones, about 86% occurring once. The source material was peripheral blood. These receptors were taken from a human donor in a cohort sampled during active COVID-19.

This rearrangement joins TRBV7-2 to TRBJ1-4, with unresolved D. The CDR3 sequence is 15 residues long. V was clipped by 5 bases and J by 0 bases, with 10 bases between them. The germline V gene has CDR1 SGHTA and CDR2 FQGNSA. The DNA of the CDR3 is TGTGCCAGCAGCACCGGAGGTGCAACTAATGAAAAACTGTTTTTT. Translating gives CASSTGGATNEKLFF.

V is TRBV9 and J is TRBJ2-7; D is possibly TRBD2 (6 bases). The CDR3 runs to 14 residues. Trimming cost V 3 bases and J 6 bases, with 16 bases left between them. Germline V gene lookup returns CDR1 SGDLS and CDR2 YYNGEE. As DNA, the CDR3 is TGTGCCAGCAGCGCCCCTCGTGGAGGGTCCGAGCAGTACTTC. This gives the protein CASSAPRGGSEQYF.

This chain joins TRBV18 and TRBJ2-7; D unresolved. V was clipped by 6 bases and J by 5 bases, with 20 bases between them. This CDR3 region has 15 residues. Germline loops: CDR1 KGHSH, CDR2 LQKENI. The CDR3 region has the DNA TGTGCCAGCTCGCCAGACCTCGTCTTGGGCGACGAGCAGTACTTC. Translating it yields CASSPDLVLGDEQYF.

V gene TRBV2 combines with J gene TRBJ1-2; D unresolved. V lost 5 bases and J 4 bases, leaving 11 bases between the germline ends. The length of the CDR3 is 13 residues. Germline values: CDR1 SNHLY, CDR2 FYNNEI. The CDR3: CASSPPGVYGYTF. The CDR3 DNA reads as TGTGCCAGCAGTCCTCCGGGAGTCTATGGCTACACCTTC.

The chain couples TRBV6-6 to TRBJ2-2; D possibly corresponds to TRBD1 (6 bases). The CDR3 extends over 15 amino acids. The V end was cut by 5 bases, the J end by 0 bases, with 10 bases between. CDR1 and CDR2 (germline): MNHNY, SVGAGI (reference sequence). The CDR3 sequence: CASSQQGTNTGELFF. The CDR3 DNA is TGTGCCAGCAGTCAACAGGGTACGAACACCGGGGAGCTGTTTTTT.

This clone occurred once. The J gene is TRBJ2-6, the V gene TRBV7-9; D is unclear. Germline V gives CDR1 SEHNR, CDR2 FQNEAQ (reference sequence). Trimming stripped 3 bases from V and 2 bases from J, with 5 bases between. The CDR3 consists of 14 residues. CDR3 protein: CASSFSAGANVLTF. The CDR3 DNA reads as TGTGCCAGCAGCTTCAGTGCTGGGGCCAACGTCCTGACTTTC.

The J gene is TRBJ2-2, the V gene TRBV19; TRBD1 agrees at 7 bases. Losses at the gene ends were 9 bases for V and 6 bases for J; bases not matched to a gene: 4. Germline assignment: CDR1 LNHDA and CDR2 SQIVND (reference sequence). CDR3 length: 12 residues. CDR3 region: CASDGTAGELFF. As DNA, the CDR3 is TGTGCCAGCGATGGGACAGCCGGGGAGCTGTTTTTT. Complete variable domain (other parts from reference TRBV19 and TRBJ2-2): DGGITQSPKYLFRKEGQNVTLSCEQNLNHDAMYWYRQDPGQGLRLIYYSQIVNDFQKGDIAEGYSVSREKKESFPLTVTSAQKNPTAFYLCASDGTAGELFFGEGSRLTVL.

The V call is TRBV29-1, the J call TRBJ1-1, with a tentative D call TRBD1 (6 bases). Trimming shortened V by 3 bases and J by 5 bases, and 10 bases separated the two germline ends. This CDR3 region has 12 residues. The germline gives CDR1 SQVTM, CDR2 ANQGSEA. This CDR3 reads CSVDTGFTEAFF. The CDR3 DNA sequence: TGCAGCGTTGATACAGGGTTTACTGAAGCTTTCTTT. The entire variable domain, with the rest obtained from reference TRBV29-1 and TRBJ1-1, is as follows: SAVISQKPSRDICQRGTSLTIQCQVDSQVTMMFWYRQQPGQSLTLIATANQGSEATYESGFVIDKFPISRPNLTFSTLTVSNMSPEDSSIYLCSVDTGFTEAFFGQGTRLTVV.

The table lists this clone with a few counts. J is TRBJ2-7 and V is TRBV7-3; the D gene is possibly TRBD2 (6 bases). Germline V gene sequence: CDR1 SGHTA, CDR2 FQGTGA. V shed 1 base and J shed 5 bases, with 15 bases lying between them. This CDR3 has 15 residues. The CDR3 reads CASSLMGGTFNEQYF. For the CDR3, the DNA is TGTGCCAGCAGCTTAATGGGAGGAACCTTCAACGAGCAGTACTTC.

This chain joins TRBV7-2 and TRBJ1-1, with unresolved D. The CDR3 consists of 12 residues. V was trimmed by 0 bases and J by 7 bases, leaving 6 bases between them. Germline CDR1 is SGHTA and CDR2 is FQGNSA. The CDR3: CASSLASFEAFF. In DNA, the CDR3 is TGTGCCAGCAGCTTAGCATCCTTTGAAGCTTTCTTT.

The chain uses TRBV28 and TRBJ1-5, with a possible D match to TRBD1 (5 bases). V shed 6 bases and J shed 1 base, with 16 bases lying between them. CDR1 and CDR2 from the germline V gene are MDHEN and SYDVKM. This CDR3 region has 16 residues. In nucleotides, the CDR3 is TGTGCCAGCAGCCATGGGGCCCGGGGGAGCAATCAGCCCCAGCATTTT. Residues: CASSHGARGSNQPQHF.

V is TRBV6-2 or TRBV6-3 and J is TRBJ1-2; 7 bases align to TRBD1. With 2 bases clipped from V and 5 bases from J, the junction kept 17 bases outside the gene matches. The CDR3 sequence is 18 residues long. Germline CDR1 is MNHEY and CDR2 is SVGEGT. CDR3 coding DNA: TGTGCCAGCAGTTACCGGAGGGTAGGGACAGCTATTGGGTATGGCTACACCTTC. This codes for CASSYRRVGTAIGYGYTF.

The chain has TRBV19 and TRBJ1-5; 11 bases align to TRBD1. Germline assignment: CDR1 LNHDA and CDR2 SQIVND (reference sequence). The CDR3 is 19 amino acids. Germline trimming cut 3 bases from V and 1 base from J; bases unmatched to any gene: 11. This CDR3 reads CASSMPDRGPRGSNQPQHF. The CDR3 bases are TGTGCCAGTAGTATGCCGGACAGGGGGCCAAGGGGGAGCAATCAGCCCCAGCATTTT.

The V and J genes are TRBV10-2 and TRBJ1-4, with 9 bases fitting TRBD1. Germline trimming cut 3 bases from V and 8 bases from J; bases unmatched to any gene: 1. Germline values: CDR1 WSHSY, CDR2 SAAADI. This CDR3 region has 13 residues. CDR3 amino acids: CASSDTGGEKLFF. The CDR3 DNA sequence: TGCGCCAGCAGTGACACAGGGGGCGAAAAACTGTTTTTT.

The rearrangement uses TRBV9 and TRBJ2-7; no clear D. This CDR3 is 13 amino acids long. From germline, CDR1 is SGDLS and CDR2 YYNGEE. Trimming pared 3 bases from V and 5 bases from J, leaving 12 bases between. The CDR3, as DNA: TGTGCCAGCAGCGACCGGCCCCAGGACGAGCAGTACTTC. This sequence encodes CASSDRPQDEQYF.

J is TRBJ1-4 and V is TRBV6-5; D is undetermined. The germline V gene has CDR1 MNHEY and CDR2 SVGAGI. V gave up 0 bases and J gave up 7 bases, with 15 bases separating them. This CDR3 spans 16 amino acids. The CDR3 sequence is CASSYSNRGLGEKLFF. CDR3 coding DNA: TGTGCCAGCAGTTACTCGAATCGGGGTCTGGGTGAAAAACTGTTTTTT.

This chain uses TRBV19 with TRBJ1-4; 10 positions agree with TRBD1. This CDR3 spans 15 amino acids. CDR1 is LNHDA and CDR2 is SQIVND in the germline V gene (reference sequence). V gave up 5 bases and J gave up 7 bases; unmatched junction bases: 7. The CDR3 sequence is CASSWGQGLSEKLFF. As DNA, the CDR3 is TGTGCCAGTAGTTGGGGACAGGGGTTAAGTGAAAAACTGTTTTTT.

This clone was seen just once. The rearrangement uses TRBV7-8 and TRBJ1-1, with 8 bases identical to TRBD1. Germline lookup yields CDR1 SGHVS and CDR2 FQNEAQ. Trimming took 5 bases from V and 5 from J; bases not matched to a gene: 10. CDR3 length: 15 residues. The CDR3 spells CASSPRTGLGTEAFF. CDR3 nucleotide sequence: TGTGCCAGCAGCCCAAGGACAGGGCTGGGGACTGAAGCTTTCTTT.

The CDR3 nucleotides are TGTGCCAGCAGCAAAGGTAGACAGGGTAACCCTGAAGCTTTCTTT. It encodes CASSKGRQGNPEAFF. The V gene is TRBV21-1, the J gene TRBJ1-1; the table's D gene call, TRBD1, was not cross checked with the DNA. TRBV21-1 counts as a pseudogene. The CDR3 is 15 amino acids.

This clone appeared a few times. The gene calls are TRBV5-4 and TRBJ1-3; tentatively, D is TRBD1 (6 bases). The germline V gene has CDR1 SGHNT and CDR2 YYREEE (reference sequence). The CDR3 loop spans 14 amino acids. V shed 2 bases and J shed 1 base, with 7 bases lying between them. The DNA of the CDR3 is TGTGCCAGCAGCTTACAGGGATCTGGAAACACCATATATTTT. Translation: CASSLQGSGNTIYF.

The rearrangement links TRBV19 to TRBJ2-7, with 10 bases lining up with TRBD2. CDR3 length: 15 residues. The ends lost 3 bases at V and 3 bases at J; junction bases unmatched: 5. The germline gives CDR1 LNHDA, CDR2 SQIVND (reference sequence). The DNA for the CDR3 is TGTGCCAGTAGTATCCAAGGGACTAGCGACTACGAGCAGTACTTC. As protein: CASSIQGTSDYEQYF.

The chain is built from TRBV7-9 and TRBJ1-3; TRBD1 matches 11 bases. Germline loops: CDR1 SEHNR, CDR2 FQNEAQ (reference sequence). The CDR3 covers 14 residues. Trimming took 10 bases from V and 2 from J; bases not matched to a gene: 4. CDR3 amino acids: CAISGQGAGNTIYF. The CDR3 nucleotides are TGTGCCATCTCGGGACAGGGGGCTGGAAACACCATATATTTT.